The 20 T cell receptor beta chains listed next were all sequenced from one sample in a study of cytomegalovirus exposure and HLA in healthy donors. Researchers ran the PCR with 60 Vbeta and 13 Jbeta primers. TCRdb's copy holds only in-frame clones and misses some; the assay was immunoSEQ multiplex PCR. This table has under 200,000 clones, about 79% appearing once. The sequencing sample was made of PBMCs. Every receptor here comes from a female donor in good health and CMV-seronegative.

The chain links TRBV6-5 to TRBJ2-1; 15 nucleotides line up with TRBD2. CDR3 length: 12 residues. The junction had 5 bases not matched to a gene; V was cut back by 10 bases and J by 13 bases. CDR1 is MNHEY and CDR2 is SVGAGI in the germline V gene. CDR3 region: CATSGLAGGQFF. The CDR3 DNA is TGTGCCACCTCGGGACTAGCGGGGGGTCAGTTCTTC.

This chain links TRBV13 with TRBJ2-7; D uncertain. The CDR3 length is 14 residues. V was trimmed by 5 bases and J by 0 bases, leaving 11 bases between them. The germline V gene encodes CDR1 PRHDT and CDR2 FYEKMQ (reference sequence). The chain's CDR3 is CASSPKRSSYEQYF. The CDR3 DNA reads TGTGCCAGCAGCCCCAAAAGGAGCTCCTACGAGCAGTACTTC. Full variable domain (remainder filled in from reference TRBV13 and TRBJ2-7): AAGVIQSPRHLIKEKRETATLKCYPIPRHDTVYWYQQGPGQDPQFLISFYEKMQSDKGSIPDRFSAQQFSDYHSELNMSSLELGDSALYFCASSPKRSSYEQYFGPGTRLTVT.

The chain uses TRBV30 and TRBJ2-2; TRBD1 might be the D (6 bases). V shed 0 bases and J shed 1 base, with 15 bases lying between them. The germline gives CDR1 GTSNPN, CDR2 SVGIG (reference sequence). This CDR3 is built from 17 residues. CDR3 DNA: TGTGCCTGGAGTGTTTTAGCTTGGACAGAGAACACCGGGGAGCTGTTTTTT. Amino acids: CAWSVLAWTENTGELFF.

This clone was observed a handful of times. V and J are TRBV4-3 and TRBJ2-7; tentatively, D is TRBD1 (5 bases). The CDR3 has 15 amino acids. Trimming pared 1 base from V and 7 bases from J, leaving 17 bases between. In germline, CDR1 is LGHNA, CDR2 YSLEER. The CDR3: CASSQALQAMGEQYF. The DNA for the CDR3 is TGCGCCAGCAGCCAAGCTCTACAGGCGATGGGGGAGCAGTACTTC.

The chain has TRBV6-5 and TRBJ2-5; TRBD1 might be the D (6 bases). V was pared by 0 bases and J by 2 bases, with 13 bases between. The CDR3 sequence is 16 residues long. Germline-derived CDR1 and CDR2 are MNHEY and SVGAGI. This chain's CDR3 is CASSYSQGRGQETQYF. DNA for the CDR3: TGTGCCAGCAGTTACTCGCAGGGGCGAGGGCAAGAGACCCAGTACTTC.

The V gene is TRBV6-1, the J gene TRBJ1-3, with D possibly TRBD1 on 6 matching bases. V was cut by 0 bases and J by 2 bases, with 14 bases left in between. Germline V gene data show CDR1 as MNHNS and CDR2 as SASEGT. The CDR3 runs to 17 residues. For the CDR3, the DNA is TGTGCCAGCAGTGAAGCCCTACAGGGACCCCCTGGAAACACCATATATTTT. This translates into CASSEALQGPPGNTIYF.

The chain joins TRBV25-1 to TRBJ2-3; D not certain. Trimming took 7 bases from V and 0 from J, leaving 14 bases between them. CDR1 and CDR2 from the germline V gene are MGHDK and SYGVNS. The CDR3 is 15 residues long. For the CDR3, the DNA is TGTGCCAGCAATATCCAGGTAACTAGCACAGATACGCAGTATTTT. Protein product: CASNIQVTSTDTQYF.

This clone was detected once. J is TRBJ1-4 and V is TRBV19; the match to TRBD1 covers 7 bases. This CDR3 is built from 15 residues. Trimming took 7 bases from V and 1 from J; bases not matched to a gene: 6. Germline assignment: CDR1 LNHDA and CDR2 SQIVND (reference sequence). CDR3 coding DNA: TGTGCCAGTACCCCAGGGACAGTAACTAATGAAAAACTGTTTTTT. This gives the protein CASTPGTVTNEKLFF. The full variable domain, rest sourced from reference TRBV19 and TRBJ1-4, is DGGITQSPKYLFRKEGQNVTLSCEQNLNHDAMYWYRQDPGQGLRLIYYSQIVNDFQKGDIAEGYSVSREKKESFPLTVTSAQKNPTAFYLCASTPGTVTNEKLFFGSGTQLSVL.

This clone was counted once. This chain links TRBV11-2 with TRBJ2-1, with no clear D. Germline CDR1 SGHAT, CDR2 FQNNGV. The length of the CDR3 is 12 residues. Trimming took 4 bases from V and 8 from J, leaving 9 bases between them. The CDR3 loop is CASSYGLHEQFF. CDR3 DNA: TGTGCCAGCAGCTACGGTTTGCATGAGCAGTTCTTC. Supplemented by reference TRBV11-2 and TRBJ2-1, the full variable domain reads EAGVAQSPRYKIIEKRQSVAFWCNPISGHATLYWYQQILGQGPKLLIQFQNNGVVDDSQLPKDRFSAERLKGVDSTLKIQPAKLEDSAVYLCASSYGLHEQFFGPGTRLTVL.

V and J are TRBV7-2 and TRBJ1-3; a possible D gene is TRBD1 (5 bases). The CDR3 extends over 16 amino acids. In germline, CDR1 is SGHTA, CDR2 FQGNSA. V shed 3 bases and J shed 0 bases, with 12 bases lying between them. The CDR3 sequence is CASSFRASVSGNTIYF. The DNA of the CDR3 is TGTGCCAGCAGCTTCAGGGCCTCGGTCTCTGGAAACACCATATATTTT.

V gene TRBV19 combines with J gene TRBJ2-2; D is uncertain. V lost 2 bases to trimming and J lost 1 base, with 8 bases between them. The CDR3 consists of 15 residues. Germline V CDR1 and CDR2: LNHDA, SQIVND (reference sequence). CDR3 in amino acids: CASSIFGRNTGELFF. The CDR3 DNA reads TGTGCCAGTAGTATATTTGGCCGGAACACCGGGGAGCTGTTTTTT.

The V call is TRBV28, the J call TRBJ2-7; TRBD2 might be the D (6 bases). Per germline, CDR1 MDHEN and CDR2 SYDVKM. This CDR3 comprises 14 residues. The V and J ends lost 1 base and 3 bases respectively, with 10 bases between them. CDR3 loop: CASSLSGSIYEQYF. Here the CDR3 DNA reads TGTGCCAGCAGTTTATCCGGGAGTATCTACGAGCAGTACTTC.

The chain couples TRBV5-6 to TRBJ1-2; D gene uncertain. The CDR3 runs to 15 residues. CDR1 and CDR2 from the germline V gene are SGHDT and YYEEEE. V was trimmed by 4 bases and J by 4 bases, leaving 17 bases between them. The CDR3 DNA reads as TGTGCCAGCAGCCTTCCAGGCTCTTCAGCCTATGGCTACACCTTC. Translation: CASSLPGSSAYGYTF.

The genes are TRBV6-5 and TRBJ2-7; 9 bases agree with TRBD1. With V trimmed by 2 bases and J by 4 bases, 6 bases remained unmatched. The CDR3 consists of 15 residues. Looked up from germline, CDR1 is MNHEY and CDR2 is SVGAGI. The CDR3 here is CASSYRGQGRYEQYF. DNA of the CDR3: TGTGCCAGCAGTTACAGGGGACAGGGCAGGTACGAGCAGTACTTC.

CDR3 amino acids: CASSQGRGEQYF. CDR3 DNA sequence: TGTGCCAGCAGCCAAGGTCGGGGCGAGCAGTACTTC. The J gene is TRBJ2-7, the V gene TRBV14, with D maybe TRBD2 (5 bases). Germline CDR1 reads SGHDN; CDR2 reads FVKESK. The CDR3 extends over 12 amino acids. V was cut by 1 base and J by 6 bases, with 7 bases left in between.

The chain joins TRBV4-3 to TRBJ2-1, with 12 bases lining up with TRBD2. This CDR3 is 18 amino acids long. In germline, CDR1 is LGHNA, CDR2 YSLEER. V lost 1 base and J lost 6; bases outside the gene matches: 10. CDR3: CASSQAGPGLAGLNEQFF. CDR3 coding DNA: TGCGCCAGCAGCCAAGCGGGGCCTGGACTAGCGGGACTCAATGAGCAGTTCTTC.

The chain employs TRBV11-2 and TRBJ2-1; D is undetermined. Germline V gene data show CDR1 as SGHAT and CDR2 as FQNNGV. Trimming stripped 3 bases from V and 2 bases from J, with 8 bases between. The CDR3 consists of 14 residues. In DNA form, the CDR3 reads TGTGCCAGCAGCTTGGGCCAGACCTACAATGAGCAGTTCTTC. It encodes CASSLGQTYNEQFF.

The chain uses TRBV2 and TRBJ1-2, with D perhaps matching TRBD1 (6 bases). CDR1 is SNHLY, CDR2 FYNNEI, per germline. The CDR3 loop spans 16 amino acids. Trimming removed 2 bases at V and 5 bases at J, with 18 bases between. The CDR3 sequence is CASSEIYGQGIYGYTF. The CDR3 region has the DNA TGTGCCAGCAGTGAAATATATGGGCAGGGGATTTATGGCTACACCTTC.

The genes are TRBV5-6 and TRBJ1-6; TRBD1 might be the D (5 bases). The germline V and J ends were trimmed by 4 bases and 7 bases, with 15 bases remaining between them. CDR1 is SGHDT, CDR2 YYEEEE, per germline. The CDR3 is 15 residues long. The CDR3 nucleotides read TGTGCCAGCAGCGCCCGGGGGGGTCGCAATTCACCCCTCCACTTT. Translating gives CASSARGGRNSPLHF. Based on the CDR3 plus reference TRBV5-6 and TRBJ1-6, the full variable domain is DAGVTQSPTHLIKTRGQQVTLRCSPKSGHDTVSWYQQALGQGPQFIFQYYEEEERQRGNFPDRFSGHQFPNYSSELNVNALLLGDSALYLCASSARGGRNSPLHFGNGTRLTVT.

The chain couples TRBV6-5 to TRBJ2-7, with D hard to call. The germline gives CDR1 MNHEY, CDR2 SVGAGI. The length of the CDR3 is 15 residues. The ends were cut back, 0 bases at V and 0 bases at J, with 9 bases in the middle. The CDR3 nucleotides are TGTGCCAGCAGTTACTCCCTCCAAGCCTCCTACGAGCAGTACTTC. It is translated as CASSYSLQASYEQYF.